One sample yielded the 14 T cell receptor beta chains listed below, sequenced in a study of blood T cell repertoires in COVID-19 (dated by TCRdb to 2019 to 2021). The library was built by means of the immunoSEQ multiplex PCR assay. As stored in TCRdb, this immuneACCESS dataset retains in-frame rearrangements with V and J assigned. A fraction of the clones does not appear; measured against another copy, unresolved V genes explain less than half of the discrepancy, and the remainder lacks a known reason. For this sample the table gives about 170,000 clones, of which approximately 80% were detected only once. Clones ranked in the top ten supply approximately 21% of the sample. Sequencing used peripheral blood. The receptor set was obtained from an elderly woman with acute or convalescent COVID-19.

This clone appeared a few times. In DNA, the CDR3 is TGTGCCAGCAGTCATGGGGGACTAGCGAAAGATACGCAGTATTTT. Its translation: CASSHGGLAKDTQYF. The genes are TRBV9 and TRBJ2-3, with 10 nucleotides matching TRBD2. In germline, CDR1 is SGDLS, CDR2 YYNGEE. The J segment lost 5 bases and the V segment lost 5 bases, leaving 8 bases of the junction unmatched. This CDR3 is 15 amino acids long.

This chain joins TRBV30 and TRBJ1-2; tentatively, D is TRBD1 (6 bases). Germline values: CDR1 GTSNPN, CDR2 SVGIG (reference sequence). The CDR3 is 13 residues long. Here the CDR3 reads CAGGLPGPYGYTF. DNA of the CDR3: TGTGCGGGGGGGCTGCCAGGCCCATATGGCTACACCTTC.

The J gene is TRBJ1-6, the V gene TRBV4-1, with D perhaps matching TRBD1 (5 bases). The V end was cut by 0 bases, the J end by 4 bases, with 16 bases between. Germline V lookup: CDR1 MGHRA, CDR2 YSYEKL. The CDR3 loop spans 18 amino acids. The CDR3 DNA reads TGCGCCAGCAGCCAAGATGTGCCAGCTGGGGCGTATAATTCACCCCTCCACTTT. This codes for CASSQDVPAGAYNSPLHF.

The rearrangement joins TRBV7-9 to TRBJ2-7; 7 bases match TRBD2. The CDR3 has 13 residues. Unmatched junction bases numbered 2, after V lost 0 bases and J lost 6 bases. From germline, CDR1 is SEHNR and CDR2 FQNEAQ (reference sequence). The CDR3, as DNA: TGTGCCAGCAGCTTAGCGGGGGGGACCGAGCAGTACTTC. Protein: CASSLAGGTEQYF.

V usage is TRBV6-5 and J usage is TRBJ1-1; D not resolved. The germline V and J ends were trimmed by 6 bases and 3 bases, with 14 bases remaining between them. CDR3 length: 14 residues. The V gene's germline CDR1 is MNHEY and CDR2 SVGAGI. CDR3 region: CASRGGKRDTEAFF. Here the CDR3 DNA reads TGTGCCAGCAGAGGAGGGAAAAGGGACACTGAAGCTTTCTTT.

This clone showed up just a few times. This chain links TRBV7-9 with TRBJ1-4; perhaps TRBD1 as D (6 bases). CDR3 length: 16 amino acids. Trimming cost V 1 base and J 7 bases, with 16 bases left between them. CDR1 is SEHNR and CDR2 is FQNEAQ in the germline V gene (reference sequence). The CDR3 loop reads CASSLGSTGLAEKLFF. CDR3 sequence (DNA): TGTGCCAGCAGCTTAGGATCAACAGGGCTGGCTGAAAAACTGTTTTTT.

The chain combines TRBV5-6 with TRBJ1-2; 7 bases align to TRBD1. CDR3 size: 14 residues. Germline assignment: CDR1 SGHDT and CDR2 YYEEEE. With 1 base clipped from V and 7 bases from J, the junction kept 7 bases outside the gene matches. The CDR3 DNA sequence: TGTGCCAGCAGCTTGTATGGCAGGGGGGCTGGCTACACCTTC. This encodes CASSLYGRGAGYTF.

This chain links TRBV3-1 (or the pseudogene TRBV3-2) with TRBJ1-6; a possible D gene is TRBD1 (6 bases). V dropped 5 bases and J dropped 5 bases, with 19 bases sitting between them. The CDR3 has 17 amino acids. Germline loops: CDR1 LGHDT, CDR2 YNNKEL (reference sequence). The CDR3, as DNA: TGTGCCAGCAGCTCTCAGGGGACAATGGGGAATAATTCACCCCTCCACTTT. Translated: CASSSQGTMGNNSPLHF.

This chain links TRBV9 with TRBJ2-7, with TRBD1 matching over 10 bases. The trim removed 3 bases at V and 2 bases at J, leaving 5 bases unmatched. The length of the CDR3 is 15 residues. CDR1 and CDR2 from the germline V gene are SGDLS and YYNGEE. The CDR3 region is CASSARDRGTYEQYF. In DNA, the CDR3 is TGTGCCAGCAGCGCGCGGGACAGGGGAACCTACGAGCAGTACTTC. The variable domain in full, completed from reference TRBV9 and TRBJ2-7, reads DSGVTQTPKHLITATGQRVTLRCSPRSGDLSVYWYQQSLDQGLQFLIQYYNGEERAKGNILERFSAQQFPDLHSELNLSSLELGDSALYFCASSARDRGTYEQYFGPGTRLTVT.

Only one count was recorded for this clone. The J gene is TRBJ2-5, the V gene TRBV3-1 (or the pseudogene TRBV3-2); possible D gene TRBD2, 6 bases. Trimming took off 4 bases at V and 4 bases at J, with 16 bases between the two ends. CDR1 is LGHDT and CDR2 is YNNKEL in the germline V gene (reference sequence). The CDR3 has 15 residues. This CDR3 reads CASSRLTSGAETQYF. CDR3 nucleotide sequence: TGTGCCAGCAGCCGTCTGACTAGTGGGGCAGAGACCCAGTACTTC.

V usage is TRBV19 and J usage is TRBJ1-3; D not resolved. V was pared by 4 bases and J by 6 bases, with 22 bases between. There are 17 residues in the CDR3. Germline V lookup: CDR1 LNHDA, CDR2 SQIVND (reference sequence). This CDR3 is CASSTSGSRTVENTIYF. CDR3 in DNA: TGTGCCAGTAGTACCTCGGGATCAAGGACGGTAGAAAACACCATATATTTT. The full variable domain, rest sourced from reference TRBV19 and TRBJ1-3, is DGGITQSPKYLFRKEGQNVTLSCEQNLNHDAMYWYRQDPGQGLRLIYYSQIVNDFQKGDIAEGYSVSREKKESFPLTVTSAQKNPTAFYLCASSTSGSRTVENTIYFGEGSWLTVV.

The DNA for the CDR3 is TGTGCCAGCAGCTTAGTGGGGGAGGTAGGTGAGCAGTTCTTC. Protein product: CASSLVGEVGEQFF. The chain joins TRBV7-6 to TRBJ2-1; maybe TRBD2 (6 bases). This CDR3 has 14 amino acids. Germline V gene sequence: CDR1 SGHVS, CDR2 FNYEAQ. V was pared by 1 base and J by 9 bases, with 13 bases between.

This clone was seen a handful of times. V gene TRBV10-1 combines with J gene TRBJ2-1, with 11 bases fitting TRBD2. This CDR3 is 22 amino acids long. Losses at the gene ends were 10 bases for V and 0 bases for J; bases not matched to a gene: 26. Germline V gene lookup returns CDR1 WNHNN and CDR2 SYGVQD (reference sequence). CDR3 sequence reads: CANMAPLAGGPESSPSYNEQFF. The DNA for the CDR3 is TGCGCCAACATGGCACCTTTAGCGGGAGGGCCCGAATCATCACCCTCCTACAATGAGCAGTTCTTC.

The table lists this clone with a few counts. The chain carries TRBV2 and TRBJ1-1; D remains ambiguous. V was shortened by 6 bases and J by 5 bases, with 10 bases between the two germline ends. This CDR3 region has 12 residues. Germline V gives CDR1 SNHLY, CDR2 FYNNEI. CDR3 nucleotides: TGTGCCAGCAGCCAACGGGGTACTGAAGCTTTCTTT. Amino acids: CASSQRGTEAFF.